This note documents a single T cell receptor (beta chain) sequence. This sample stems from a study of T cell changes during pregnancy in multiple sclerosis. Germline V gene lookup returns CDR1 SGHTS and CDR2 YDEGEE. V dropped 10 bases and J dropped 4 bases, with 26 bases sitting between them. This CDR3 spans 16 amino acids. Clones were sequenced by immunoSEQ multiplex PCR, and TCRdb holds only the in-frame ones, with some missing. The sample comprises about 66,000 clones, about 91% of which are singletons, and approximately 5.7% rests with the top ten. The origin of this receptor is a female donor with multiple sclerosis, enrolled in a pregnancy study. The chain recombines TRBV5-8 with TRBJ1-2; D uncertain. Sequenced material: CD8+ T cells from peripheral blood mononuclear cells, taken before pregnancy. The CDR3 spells CARDGYGGENPYGYTF. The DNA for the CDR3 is TGTGCCCGGGATGGATATGGCGGAGAGAACCCCTATGGCTACACCTTC.